This T cell receptor beta chain stems from a study of T cell responses to AZD1222 COVID-19 vaccine. TCRdb's copy holds only in-frame clones and misses some; the assay was immunoSEQ multiplex PCR. The table includes 80,000 to 90,000 clones, approximately 90% detected once. Trimming cost V 4 bases and J 5 bases, with 14 bases left between them. CDR3 length: 14 residues. The germline gives CDR1 LNHDA, CDR2 SQIVND (reference sequence). This TCR was recovered from an adult who received the AZD1222 COVID-19 vaccine. This chain connects TRBV19 to TRBJ1-1; possible D gene TRBD1, 5 bases. The sample was peripheral blood, taken 28 days after the second AZD1222 dose. CDR3 region: CASSKVQAGTEAFF. The CDR3 DNA follows: TGTGCCAGTAGTAAGGTACAGGCGGGTACTGAAGCTTTCTTT.